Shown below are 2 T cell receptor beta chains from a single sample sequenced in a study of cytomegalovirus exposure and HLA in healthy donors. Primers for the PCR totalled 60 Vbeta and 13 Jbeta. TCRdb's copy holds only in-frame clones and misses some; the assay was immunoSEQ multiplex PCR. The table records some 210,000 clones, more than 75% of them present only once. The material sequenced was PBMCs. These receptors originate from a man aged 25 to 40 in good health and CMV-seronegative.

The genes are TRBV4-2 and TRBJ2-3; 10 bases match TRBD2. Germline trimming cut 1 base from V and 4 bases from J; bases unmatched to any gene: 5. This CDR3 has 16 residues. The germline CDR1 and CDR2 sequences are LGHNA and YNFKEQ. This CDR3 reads CASSQGLAGLADTQYF. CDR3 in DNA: TGTGCCAGCAGCCAAGGACTAGCGGGTCTCGCAGATACGCAGTATTTT.

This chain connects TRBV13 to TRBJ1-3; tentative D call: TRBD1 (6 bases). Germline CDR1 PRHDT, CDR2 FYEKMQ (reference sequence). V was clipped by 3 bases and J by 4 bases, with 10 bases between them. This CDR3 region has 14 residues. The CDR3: CASSFGQQGNTIYF. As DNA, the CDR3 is TGTGCCAGCAGCTTCGGACAGCAAGGAAACACCATATATTTT.